The entry below gives a single TCR beta chain sequence along with its context. The antigen is not known. The length of the CDR3 is 11 residues. In germline, CDR1 is LGHNT, CDR2 FRNRAP. V shed 5 bases and J shed 8 bases, with 9 bases lying between them. This entry belongs to a study of T cells after yellow fever vaccination. Whole-study results and caveats: Clonotype sharing between CD4 and CD8 compartments was small. Secondary responses were weaker yet peaked faster, day 5 versus 15.

TCRdb re-derived calls from the 5' RACE reads in MiXCR, one entry per CDR3 protein. The sample has some 350,000 distinct CDR3 sequences, roughly 4% seen once. J is TRBJ1-1 and V is TRBV12-5; a possible D gene is TRBD1 (6 bases). The origin of this receptor is a young man who received the YFV17D yellow fever vaccine. Sample: PBMCs, taken 5 days after the yellow fever booster vaccination. Written as DNA, the CDR3 is TGTGCTAGTGGTCCCACAGGGGAAGCTTTCTTT. Encoded protein: CASGPTGEAFF.